The sequence of this T cell receptor beta chain was determined in a study of graft-versus-host responses after intestinal transplantation. The CDR3 length is 14 residues. CDR1 MNHEY and CDR2 SVGAGI come from the germline V gene. V gave up 0 bases and J gave up 7 bases, with 12 bases separating them. Clones were read by immunoSEQ multiplex PCR, and TCRdb kept only the in-frame ones, dropping some. The table records about 7,800 clones, around 32% of them present only once. Researchers placed approximately 200,000 CFSE-labeled responder cells in culture with approximately 200,000 irradiated, violet-dye-labeled stimulator cells.

The chain joins TRBV6-5 to TRBJ1-1; D is undetermined. The input for sequencing was alloreactive CD8+ T cells from a mixed lymphocyte reaction culture, taken before intestinal transplant. Subset reported: CFSE-low proliferating T cells sorted from roughly six-day pre-transplant mixed lymphocyte reaction (GvH or HvG direction). This clonotype was sampled from a human patient who received an intestinal transplant. The CDR3 sequence: CASSYSEISGEAFF. For the CDR3, the DNA is TGTGCCAGCAGTTACTCGGAGATCTCGGGTGAAGCTTTCTTT.